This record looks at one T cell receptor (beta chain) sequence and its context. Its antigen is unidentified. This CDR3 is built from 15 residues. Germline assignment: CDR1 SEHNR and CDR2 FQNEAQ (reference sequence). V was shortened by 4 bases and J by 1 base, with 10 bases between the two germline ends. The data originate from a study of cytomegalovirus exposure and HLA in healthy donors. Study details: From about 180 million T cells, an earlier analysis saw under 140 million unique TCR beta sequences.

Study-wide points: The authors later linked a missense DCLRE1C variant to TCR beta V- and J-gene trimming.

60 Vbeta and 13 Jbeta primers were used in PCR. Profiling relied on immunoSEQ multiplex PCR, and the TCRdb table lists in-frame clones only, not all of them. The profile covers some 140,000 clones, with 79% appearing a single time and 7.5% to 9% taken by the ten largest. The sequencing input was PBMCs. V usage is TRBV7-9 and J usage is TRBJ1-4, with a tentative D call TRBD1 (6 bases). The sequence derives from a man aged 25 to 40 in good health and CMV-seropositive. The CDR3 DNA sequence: TGTGCCAGCAGCTCCCCCAGGGGAACTAATGAAAAACTGTTTTTT. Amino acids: CASSSPRGTNEKLFF. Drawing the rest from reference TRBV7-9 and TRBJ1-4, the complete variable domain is DTGVSQNPRHKITKRGQNVTFRCDPISEHNRLYWYRQTLGQGPEFLTYFQNEAQLEKSRLLSDRFSAERPKGSFSTLEIQRTEQGDSAMYLCASSSPRGTNEKLFFGSGTQLSVL.